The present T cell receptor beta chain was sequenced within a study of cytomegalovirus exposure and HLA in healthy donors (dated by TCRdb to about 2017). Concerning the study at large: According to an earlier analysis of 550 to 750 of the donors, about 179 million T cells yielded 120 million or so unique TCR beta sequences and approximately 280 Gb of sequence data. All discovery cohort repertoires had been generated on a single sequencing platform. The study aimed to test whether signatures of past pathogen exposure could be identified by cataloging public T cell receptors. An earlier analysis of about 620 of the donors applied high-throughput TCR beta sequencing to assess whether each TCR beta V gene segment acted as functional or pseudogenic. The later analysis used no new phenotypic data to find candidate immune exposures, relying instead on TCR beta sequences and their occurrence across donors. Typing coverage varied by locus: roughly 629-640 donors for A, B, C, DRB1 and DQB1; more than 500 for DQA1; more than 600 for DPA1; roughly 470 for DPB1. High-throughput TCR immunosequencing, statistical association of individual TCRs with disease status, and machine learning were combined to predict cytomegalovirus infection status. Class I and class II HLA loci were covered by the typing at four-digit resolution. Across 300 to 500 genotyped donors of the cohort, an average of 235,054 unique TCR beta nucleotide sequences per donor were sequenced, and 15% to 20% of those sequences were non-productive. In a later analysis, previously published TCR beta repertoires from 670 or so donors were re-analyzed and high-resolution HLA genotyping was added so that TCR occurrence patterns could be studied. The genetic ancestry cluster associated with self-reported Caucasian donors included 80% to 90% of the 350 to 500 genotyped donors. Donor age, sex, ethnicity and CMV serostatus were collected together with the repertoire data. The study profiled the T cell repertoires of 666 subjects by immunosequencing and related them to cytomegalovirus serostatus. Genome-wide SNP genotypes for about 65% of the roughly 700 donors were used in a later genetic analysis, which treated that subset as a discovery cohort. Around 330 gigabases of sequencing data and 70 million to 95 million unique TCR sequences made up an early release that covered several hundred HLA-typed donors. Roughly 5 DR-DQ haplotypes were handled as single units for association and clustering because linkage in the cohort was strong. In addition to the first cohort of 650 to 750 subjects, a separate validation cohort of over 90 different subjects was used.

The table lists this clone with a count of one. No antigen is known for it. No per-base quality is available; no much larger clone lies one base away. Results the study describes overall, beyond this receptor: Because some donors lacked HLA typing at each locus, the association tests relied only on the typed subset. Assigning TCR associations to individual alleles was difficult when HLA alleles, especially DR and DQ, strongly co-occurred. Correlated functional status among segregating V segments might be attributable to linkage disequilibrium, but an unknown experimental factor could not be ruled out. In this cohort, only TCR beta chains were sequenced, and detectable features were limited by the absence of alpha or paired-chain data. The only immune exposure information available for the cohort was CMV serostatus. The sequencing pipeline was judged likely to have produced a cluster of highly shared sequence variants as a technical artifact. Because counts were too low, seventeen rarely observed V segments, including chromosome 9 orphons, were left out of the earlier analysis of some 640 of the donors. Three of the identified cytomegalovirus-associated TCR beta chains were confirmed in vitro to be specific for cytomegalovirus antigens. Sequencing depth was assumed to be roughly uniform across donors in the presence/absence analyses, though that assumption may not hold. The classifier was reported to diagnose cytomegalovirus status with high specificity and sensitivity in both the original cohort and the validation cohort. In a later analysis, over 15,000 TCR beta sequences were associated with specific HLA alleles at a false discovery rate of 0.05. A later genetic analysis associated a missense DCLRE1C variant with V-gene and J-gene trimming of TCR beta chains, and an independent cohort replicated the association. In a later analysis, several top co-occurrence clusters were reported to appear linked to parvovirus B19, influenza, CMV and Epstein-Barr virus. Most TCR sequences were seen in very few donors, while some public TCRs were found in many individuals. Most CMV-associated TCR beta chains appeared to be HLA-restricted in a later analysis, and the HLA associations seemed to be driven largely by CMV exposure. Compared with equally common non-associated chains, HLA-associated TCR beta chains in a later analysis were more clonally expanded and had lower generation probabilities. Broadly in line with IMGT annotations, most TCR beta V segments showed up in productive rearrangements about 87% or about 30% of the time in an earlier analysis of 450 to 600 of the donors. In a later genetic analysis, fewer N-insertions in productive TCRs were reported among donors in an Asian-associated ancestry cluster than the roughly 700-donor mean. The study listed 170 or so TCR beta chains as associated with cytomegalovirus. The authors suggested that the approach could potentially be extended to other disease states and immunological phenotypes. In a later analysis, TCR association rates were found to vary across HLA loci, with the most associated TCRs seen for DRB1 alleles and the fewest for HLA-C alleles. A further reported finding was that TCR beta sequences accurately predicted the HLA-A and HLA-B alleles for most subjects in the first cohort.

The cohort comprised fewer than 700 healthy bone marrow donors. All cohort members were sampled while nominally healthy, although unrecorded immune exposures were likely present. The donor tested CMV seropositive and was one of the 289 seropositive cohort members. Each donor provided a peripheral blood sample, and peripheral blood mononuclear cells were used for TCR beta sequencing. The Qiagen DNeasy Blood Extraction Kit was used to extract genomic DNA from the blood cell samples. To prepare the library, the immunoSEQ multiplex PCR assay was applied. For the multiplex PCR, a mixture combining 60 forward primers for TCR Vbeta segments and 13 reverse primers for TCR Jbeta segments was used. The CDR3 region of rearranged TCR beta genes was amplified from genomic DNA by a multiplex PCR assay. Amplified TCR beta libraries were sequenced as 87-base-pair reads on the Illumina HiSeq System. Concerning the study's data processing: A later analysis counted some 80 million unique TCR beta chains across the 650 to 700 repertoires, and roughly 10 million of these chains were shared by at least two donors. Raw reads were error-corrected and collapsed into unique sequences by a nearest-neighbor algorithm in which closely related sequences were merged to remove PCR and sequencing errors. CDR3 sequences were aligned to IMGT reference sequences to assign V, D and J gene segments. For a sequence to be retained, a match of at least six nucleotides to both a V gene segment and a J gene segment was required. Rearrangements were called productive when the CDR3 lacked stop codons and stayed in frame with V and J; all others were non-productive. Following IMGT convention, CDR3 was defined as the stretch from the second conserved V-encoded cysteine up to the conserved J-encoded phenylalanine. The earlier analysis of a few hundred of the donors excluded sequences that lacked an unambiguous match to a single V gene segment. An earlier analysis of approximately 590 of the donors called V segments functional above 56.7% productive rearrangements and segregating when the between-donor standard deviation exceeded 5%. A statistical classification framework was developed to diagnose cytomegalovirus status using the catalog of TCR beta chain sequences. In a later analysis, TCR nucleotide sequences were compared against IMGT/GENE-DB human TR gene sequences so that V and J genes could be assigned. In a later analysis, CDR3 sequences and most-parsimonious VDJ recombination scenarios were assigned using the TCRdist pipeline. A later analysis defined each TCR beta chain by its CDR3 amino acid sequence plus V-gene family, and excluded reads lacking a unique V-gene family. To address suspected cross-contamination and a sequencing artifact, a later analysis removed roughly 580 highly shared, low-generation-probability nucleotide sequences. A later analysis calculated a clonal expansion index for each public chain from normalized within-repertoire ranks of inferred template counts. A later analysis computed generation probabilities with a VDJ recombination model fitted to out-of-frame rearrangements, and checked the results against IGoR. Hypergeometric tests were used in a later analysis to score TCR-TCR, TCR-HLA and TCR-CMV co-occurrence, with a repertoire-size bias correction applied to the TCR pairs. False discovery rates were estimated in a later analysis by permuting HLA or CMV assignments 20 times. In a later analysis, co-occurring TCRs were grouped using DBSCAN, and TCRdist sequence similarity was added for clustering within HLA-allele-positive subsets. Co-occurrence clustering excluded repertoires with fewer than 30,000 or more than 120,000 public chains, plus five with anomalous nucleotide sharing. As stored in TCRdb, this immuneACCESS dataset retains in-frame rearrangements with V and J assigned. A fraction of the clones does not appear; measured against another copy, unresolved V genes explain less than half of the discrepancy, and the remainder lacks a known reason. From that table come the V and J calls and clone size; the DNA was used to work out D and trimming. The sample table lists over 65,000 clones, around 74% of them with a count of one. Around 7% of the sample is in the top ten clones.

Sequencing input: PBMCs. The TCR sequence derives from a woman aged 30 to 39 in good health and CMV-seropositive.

The DNA is as follows: TGTGCCAGCAGCTCAAATTACGAGCAGTACTTC. This encodes CASSSNYEQYF. The chain is made from TRBV7-2 and TRBJ2-7; the D gene is not confidently resolved. CDR1 SGHTA and CDR2 FQGNSA are derived from the germline V gene. The CDR3, cysteine through phenylalanine, is 11 amino acids long. The retained sequence is limited to the CDR3, 33 bases, with the frame set at the first base. V gives up 4 bases and J gives up 4 bases, and the segment between their germline ends measures 5 bases.